The sequence of this TCR beta chain was determined in a study of beta chain features in type 1 diabetes. Study results and caveats: At VDJ recombination sites, type 1 diabetes patients had fewer insertions and more deleted nucleotides. For Type 1 diabetes patients, all four CD4+ subsets carried TCRB CDR3s that were moderately but significantly shorter.

All of the isolated RNA was reverse transcribed, so expressed TCRB transcripts were sequenced. Using immunoSEQ multiplex PCR, the repertoire was profiled, and TCRdb retains in-frame clones only, with some absent. The repertoire holds 550,000 to 850,000 clones, with 13% as singletons. The single heparinised draw taken from each donor contained around 110 mL of blood on average. Sorting based on CD45RO/CCR7/CD25/CD127/CD95/CD27 separated CD4+ naive, central memory, regulatory and stem cell-like memory cells. Deletions cut 0 bases from V and 4 bases from J, with 9 bases between. The CDR3 is 14 amino acids. In germline, CDR1 is MNHEY, CDR2 SMNVEV (reference sequence). This clone was counted a few times. The antigen remains unidentified.

The rearrangement joins TRBV27 to TRBJ1-2; D might be TRBD1 (5 bases). The sample comprised naive CD4+ T cells from blood. The receptor comes from a man aged 18 to 29 with type 1 diabetes. CDR3 amino acids: CASSLSGAIYGYTF. CDR3 bases: TGTGCCAGCAGTTTATCTGGGGCAATCTATGGCTACACCTTC.